The 24 T cell receptor beta chains below come from one sample, sequenced in a study of blood T cell repertoires in COVID-19. Profiling relied on immunoSEQ multiplex PCR, and the TCRdb table lists in-frame clones only, not all of them. Seen here are over 300,000 clones, about 84% observed once, and the top ten hold around 1.5%. Sequencing used peripheral blood. These receptors all come from a woman aged 50 to 65 with acute or convalescent COVID-19.

This chain connects TRBV3-1 (or the pseudogene TRBV3-2) to TRBJ2-5; D is unclear. V lost 0 bases and J 7 bases, leaving 12 bases between the germline ends. The CDR3 has 14 residues. CDR1 is LGHDT and CDR2 is YNNKEL in the germline V gene (reference sequence). Here the CDR3 reads CASSQEAVTGTQYF. CDR3 DNA: TGTGCCAGCAGCCAAGAGGCCGTGACTGGGACCCAGTACTTC.

The chain employs TRBV6-2 or TRBV6-3 and TRBJ2-3; the match to TRBD2 covers 12 bases. There are 18 residues in the CDR3. J was trimmed by 0 bases and V by 4 bases; bases with no gene match: 8. The germline V gene encodes CDR1 MNHEY and CDR2 SVGEGT. The chain's CDR3 is CASSWATSGSSSTDTQYF. The DNA of the CDR3 is TGTGCCAGCAGTTGGGCGACTAGCGGGAGTTCAAGCACAGATACGCAGTATTTT.

The V call is TRBV25-1, the J call TRBJ1-6; 9 bases are a match to TRBD1. The CDR3 sequence is 17 residues long. V shed 1 base and J 9 bases; nucleotides not matched to a gene: 10. Germline CDR1 is MGHDK and CDR2 is SYGVNS. The CDR3 sequence is CASSESKGTGMGSPLHF. The CDR3 nucleotides are TGTGCCAGCAGTGAATCAAAGGGGACAGGGATGGGTTCACCCCTCCACTTT.

The chain combines TRBV18 with TRBJ1-1; possibly TRBD1 for D (6 bases). Germline CDR1 reads KGHSH; CDR2 reads LQKENI. The germline V and J ends were trimmed by 4 bases and 2 bases, with 17 bases remaining between them. The CDR3 has 16 residues. The chain's CDR3 is CASSQTGTLVNTEAFF. CDR3 bases: TGTGCCAGCTCACAGACCGGGACACTCGTTAACACTGAAGCTTTCTTT.

The V call is TRBV27, the J call TRBJ2-7, with unresolved D. Trimming took 3 bases from V and 0 from J, leaving 12 bases between them. Germline V lookup: CDR1 MNHEY, CDR2 SMNVEV (reference sequence). This CDR3 is built from 15 residues. As DNA, the CDR3 is TGTGCCAGCAGTTTGGCAGGTCTAAGCTCCTACGAGCAGTACTTC. As protein: CASSLAGLSSYEQYF.

CDR3 sequence (DNA): TGTGCCAGCAGTTGGAGAGAAAAAAATCAGCCCCAGCATTTT. It yields the protein CASSWREKNQPQHF. The V call is TRBV2, the J call TRBJ1-5; no reliable D call. This CDR3 has 14 amino acids. Trimming removed 5 bases from V and 4 bases from J, with 12 bases in between. CDR1 is SNHLY, CDR2 FYNNEI, per germline.

The rearrangement links TRBV18 to TRBJ2-3; the match to TRBD1 covers 9 bases. Germline V gene lookup returns CDR1 KGHSH and CDR2 LQKENI. J lost 4 bases, V lost 5 bases, and 4 bases had no gene match. This CDR3 has 14 residues. Here the CDR3 reads CASSSGQGSDTQYF. Here the CDR3 DNA reads TGTGCCAGCTCATCGGGACAGGGCTCAGATACGCAGTATTTT.

This clone was seen a handful of times. V usage is TRBV5-1 and J usage is TRBJ2-1; D is possibly TRBD2 (5 bases). The V end was cut by 0 bases, the J end by 0 bases, with 13 bases between. Looked up from germline, CDR1 is SGHRS and CDR2 is YFSETQ. The CDR3 runs to 17 residues. The CDR3 reads CASSLGSGPASYNEQFF. The CDR3 DNA follows: TGCGCCAGCAGCTTGGGGAGCGGACCCGCCTCCTACAATGAGCAGTTCTTC. Supplemented by reference TRBV5-1 and TRBJ2-1, the full variable domain reads KAGVTQTPRYLIKTRGQQVTLSCSPISGHRSVSWYQQTPGQGLQFLFEYFSETQRNKGNFPGRFSGRQFSNSRSEMNVSTLELGDSALYLCASSLGSGPASYNEQFFGPGTRLTVL.

The chain combines TRBV27 with TRBJ1-4; 9 nucleotides agree with TRBD1. Germline CDR1 MNHEY, CDR2 SMNVEV (reference sequence). CDR3 size: 15 residues. J lost 7 bases, V lost 0 bases, and 3 bases had no gene match. CDR3 in DNA: TGTGCCAGCAGTTTATCGGGGACAGGGCTTGAAAAACTGTTTTTT. Amino acids: CASSLSGTGLEKLFF.

J is TRBJ2-1 and V is TRBV24-1; TRBD2 aligns across 8 bases. V lost 2 bases and J lost 0; bases outside the gene matches: 17. Germline assignment: CDR1 KGHDR and CDR2 SFDVKD. This CDR3 region has 21 residues. The CDR3 nucleotides are TGTGCCACCAGTGATTCCCCCGGGAGGGGCAGGTGGCTTGGCTCCTACAATGAGCAGTTCTTC. Its translation: CATSDSPGRGRWLGSYNEQFF.

This clone came up a few times. The CDR3 DNA reads TGTGCCAGCAGTTACCTGGGACAGGGGGGTTCCAACACTGAAGCTTTCTTT. It is translated as CASSYLGQGGSNTEAFF. V usage is TRBV6-2 or TRBV6-3 and J usage is TRBJ1-1, with 11 bases aligning to TRBD1. The length of the CDR3 is 17 residues. Germline trimming cut 2 bases from V and 2 bases from J; bases unmatched to any gene: 7. Germline lookup yields CDR1 MNHEY and CDR2 SVGEGT.

The chain has TRBV20-1 and TRBJ1-1; possible D gene TRBD1, 6 bases. V lost 3 bases and J 2 bases, leaving 13 bases between the germline ends. Germline lookup yields CDR1 DFQATT and CDR2 SNEGSKA (reference sequence). This CDR3 has 14 residues. For the CDR3, the DNA is TGCAGTGCTAGTGGCTCAGGGGCCAACACTGAAGCTTTCTTT. As protein: CSASGSGANTEAFF.

The chain joins TRBV5-1 to TRBJ2-2, with 8 bases lining up with TRBD1. Germline assignment: CDR1 SGHRS and CDR2 YFSETQ. This CDR3 is 15 amino acids long. V dropped 4 bases and J dropped 4; count of bases not matched to a gene: 6. CDR3 region: CASSHGTGSTGELFF. DNA for the CDR3: TGCGCCAGCAGCCACGGGACAGGCAGCACCGGGGAGCTGTTTTTT.

The chain links TRBV9 to TRBJ2-7, with 9 bases fitting TRBD2. With 4 bases clipped from V and 3 bases from J, the junction kept 5 bases outside the gene matches. The CDR3 has 14 residues. Germline values: CDR1 SGDLS, CDR2 YYNGEE. CDR3: CASSPIAGVYEQYF. The CDR3 coding sequence is TGTGCCAGCAGCCCCATAGCGGGAGTCTACGAGCAGTACTTC. The whole variable domain, filled in from reference TRBV9 and TRBJ2-7, reads DSGVTQTPKHLITATGQRVTLRCSPRSGDLSVYWYQQSLDQGLQFLIQYYNGEERAKGNILERFSAQQFPDLHSELNLSSLELGDSALYFCASSPIAGVYEQYFGPGTRLTVT.

The chain combines TRBV7-2 with TRBJ2-1, with 8 bases lining up with TRBD2. Unmatched junction bases numbered 5, after V lost 0 bases and J lost 4 bases. Germline CDR1 SGHTA, CDR2 FQGNSA. CDR3 length equals 16 residues. The CDR3 loop is CASSLASGTGYNEQFF. In DNA form, the CDR3 reads TGTGCCAGCAGCTTAGCTAGCGGGACGGGGTACAATGAGCAGTTCTTC.

J is TRBJ2-3 and V is TRBV28; TRBD1 aligns across 8 bases. V was clipped by 4 bases and J by 3 bases; unmatched bases: 3. Germline V lookup: CDR1 MDHEN, CDR2 SYDVKM. CDR3 length: 14 amino acids. The CDR3 DNA reads as TGTGCCAGCAGTTCAGGGGGCCCAACAGATACGCAGTATTTT. As protein: CASSSGGPTDTQYF.

The chain links TRBV5-1 to TRBJ1-1; D unclear. The CDR3 is 13 residues long. Trimming removed 4 bases at V and 0 bases at J, with 7 bases between. Germline-derived CDR1 and CDR2 are SGHRS and YFSETQ. CDR3 sequence: CASSLQMNTEAFF. CDR3 nucleotides: TGCGCCAGCAGCCTTCAGATGAACACTGAAGCTTTCTTT.

This chain uses TRBV6-5 with TRBJ2-1; weak D call: TRBD1 (5 bases). The CDR3 contains 15 residues. V shed 5 bases and J shed 0 bases, with 11 bases lying between them. The germline V gene has CDR1 MNHEY and CDR2 SVGAGI. CDR3 sequence reads: CASSRQLSSYNEQFF. Here the CDR3 DNA reads TGTGCCAGCAGTAGACAGCTGAGCTCCTACAATGAGCAGTTCTTC.

This clone was counted a few times. The chain is built from TRBV9 and TRBJ1-2, with 8 positions matching TRBD1. With V trimmed by 4 bases and J by 4 bases, 9 bases remained unmatched. Germline-derived CDR1 and CDR2 are SGDLS and YYNGEE. This CDR3 is built from 15 residues. The CDR3 region has the DNA TGTGCCAGCAGCCGATATCAGGGGGCCGGCTATGGCTACACCTTC. It encodes CASSRYQGAGYGYTF.

This chain links TRBV19 with TRBJ2-3, with 11 bases that match TRBD2. This CDR3 is 16 amino acids long. V lost 5 bases, J lost 6 bases, and 10 bases stayed unmatched. CDR1 LNHDA and CDR2 SQIVND come from the germline V gene (reference sequence). CDR3 nucleotides: TGTGCCAGTAGTTCCCCACTAGCGGGAGTGCTGGATACGCAGTATTTT. It specifies CASSSPLAGVLDTQYF.

This clone was found a few times. The chain joins TRBV28 to TRBJ1-2; D gene unclear. The V gene lost 6 bases and the J gene lost 8 bases, with 16 bases spanning the gap. This CDR3 contains 13 residues. The germline gives CDR1 MDHEN, CDR2 SYDVKM. CDR3 protein: CASSLGISRGYTF. CDR3 DNA: TGTGCCAGCAGCCTAGGCATCAGTAGGGGCTACACCTTC.

The chain joins TRBV7-2 to TRBJ2-4, with D perhaps TRBD2 (6 bases). This CDR3 spans 19 amino acids. Germline CDR1 is SGHTA and CDR2 is FQGNSA. V shed 0 bases and J shed 0 bases, with 18 bases lying between them. CDR3 nucleotides: TGTGCCAGCAGCTTAGCGGGGACTGGATACACAATAGCCAAAAACATTCAGTACTTC. Translating it yields CASSLAGTGYTIAKNIQYF. The variable domain in full, with the rest retrieved from reference TRBV7-2 and TRBJ2-4, is GAGVSQSPSNKVTEKGKDVELRCDPISGHTALYWYRQSLGQGLEFLIYFQGNSAPDKSGLPSDRFSAERTGGSVSTLTIQRTQQEDSAVYLCASSLAGTGYTIAKNIQYFGAGTRLSVL.

This chain links TRBV7-3 with TRBJ1-1; 7 bases line up with TRBD1. The CDR3 runs to 14 residues. CDR1 is SGHTA and CDR2 is FQGTGA in the germline V gene. After removal of 9 bases from V and 5 bases from J, the junction contained 12 bases not matched to a gene. CDR3 bases: TGTGCCAGTAAGGAGGGGGCAGGAGGGACTGAAGCTTTCTTT. This codes for CASKEGAGGTEAFF. The whole variable domain, filled in from reference TRBV7-3 and TRBJ1-1, reads GAGVSQTPSNKVTEKGKYVELRCDPISGHTALYWYRQSLGQGPEFLIYFQGTGAADDSGLPNDRFFAVRPEGSVSTLKIQRTERGDSAVYLCASKEGAGGTEAFFGQGTRLTVV.

This chain's CDR3 is CASSEPGGLEQYF. CDR3 sequence (DNA): TGTGCCAGCAGTGAACCTGGGGGCCTCGAGCAGTACTTC. J is TRBJ2-7 and V is TRBV6-1; TRBD1 is a possible D gene (6 bases). Trimming removed 2 bases at V and 6 bases at J, with 11 bases between. Per the germline V gene, CDR1 is MNHNS and CDR2 is SASEGT. This CDR3 contains 13 residues.